The 30 T cell receptor beta chains below come from one sample, sequenced in a study of CD8+CD57+ T cells in acquired aplastic anemia. Profiling that covered TCR beta VDJ and CDR3 relied on genomic DNA as its template. TCRdb re-derived calls from the reads in MiXCR, one entry per CDR3 protein. The sample holds about 190,000 distinct CDR3 sequences, around 47% seen once. It was patients with CD8+CD57+ cell expansion by flow cytometry who were chosen for sequencing. The sequenced material came from sorted CD4+, CD8+, or CD8+CD57+ T cells (not recorded which) from PBMCs. These receptors were taken from a human donor with aplastic anemia.

This clonotype came up many times. The chain couples TRBV14 to TRBJ2-3, with D possibly being TRBD2 (6 bases). The CDR3 extends over 16 amino acids. V lost 0 bases, J lost 1 base, and 11 bases lay in between. Germline values: CDR1 SGHDN, CDR2 FVKESK. The DNA of the CDR3 is TGTGCCAGCAGCCAAGACTTCGGGAGAGGCACAGATACGCAGTATTTT. Protein: CASSQDFGRGTDTQYF.

The J gene is TRBJ1-5, the V gene TRBV2; D unresolved. Trimming cost V 4 bases and J 4 bases, with 8 bases left between them. Germline-derived CDR1 and CDR2 are SNHLY and FYNNEI. This CDR3 has 13 residues. CDR3 DNA sequence: TGTGCCAGCAGTGCCTTCCGGAATCAGCCCCAGCATTTT. Protein product: CASSAFRNQPQHF.

This chain links TRBV4-3 with TRBJ2-1; TRBD2 agrees at 7 bases. This CDR3 has 15 residues. CDR1 LGHNA and CDR2 YSLEER come from the germline V gene. Losses at the gene ends were 4 bases for V and 5 bases for J; bases not matched to a gene: 8. The CDR3 DNA sequence: TGCGCCAGCAGCCGTATAGCGGGTATTAACAATGAGCAGTTCTTC. This encodes CASSRIAGINNEQFF.

At least ten counts were recorded for this clonotype. V gene TRBV20-1 combines with J gene TRBJ1-5; D possibly corresponds to TRBD1 (6 bases). Trimming took 0 bases from V and 1 from J, leaving 7 bases between them. The CDR3 sequence is 14 residues long. Germline CDR1 and CDR2: DFQATT and SNEGSKA (reference sequence). CDR3 in DNA: TGCAGTGCTAGAGACAGGGGCAGCAATCAGCCCCAGCATTTT. Translated: CSARDRGSNQPQHF.

This clonotype occurred many times. This chain joins TRBV7-6 and TRBJ2-1; 7 nucleotides agree with TRBD2. The CDR3 loop spans 18 amino acids. V shed 1 base and J 1 base; nucleotides not matched to a gene: 10. Per germline, CDR1 SGHVS and CDR2 FNYEAQ. Here the CDR3 DNA reads TGTGCCAGCAGCTTAGGGCGCCGCGGGAGAAATTCCTACAATGAGCAGTTCTTC. As protein: CASSLGRRGRNSYNEQFF.

This clonotype was picked up many times. This chain joins TRBV4-2 and TRBJ1-1; TRBD1 might be the D (5 bases). The CDR3 is 16 amino acids. Germline CDR1 and CDR2: LGHNA and YNFKEQ. V lost 0 bases and J lost 5, with 16 bases in between. CDR3 in amino acids: CASSQDPARRGTEAFF. The CDR3, as DNA: TGTGCCAGCAGCCAAGATCCTGCCCGACGGGGGACTGAAGCTTTCTTT.

The chain has TRBV2 and TRBJ1-6; D might be TRBD1 (6 bases). Trimming stripped 3 bases from V and 12 bases from J, with 9 bases between. CDR3 size: 12 residues. The germline V gene encodes CDR1 SNHLY and CDR2 FYNNEI. In DNA form, the CDR3 reads TGTGCCAGCAGTGACACAGGGCGACCCCTCCACTTT. Its protein is CASSDTGRPLHF.

This clonotype was detected a few times. The chain is built from TRBV20-1 and TRBJ1-6; no reliable D call. Deletions cut 0 bases from V and 9 bases from J, with 12 bases between. This CDR3 contains 14 residues. Germline lookup yields CDR1 DFQATT and CDR2 SNEGSKA (reference sequence). CDR3 sequence reads: CSARDRFLLSPLHF. CDR3 DNA sequence: TGCAGTGCTAGAGATCGATTCCTCCTTTCACCCCTCCACTTT.

Details on this clonotype: The CDR3 does not close with the conserved phenylalanine or tryptophan, likely indicating a read error. This rearrangement joins TRBV19 to TRBJ2-7, with 10 bases aligning to TRBD2. Germline-derived CDR1 and CDR2 are LNHDA and SQIVND (reference sequence). The CDR3 runs 15 residues. After removal of 5 bases from V and 2 bases from J, the junction contained 6 bases not matched to a gene. The CDR3 DNA follows: TGTGCCAGTAGTTCCCTAGCGGGGGCTGCCTACGAGCAGTACCTC. Protein sequence: CASSSLAGAAYEQYL.

The rearrangement uses TRBV2 and TRBJ2-5, with D possibly matching TRBD1 (5 bases). Trimming shortened V by 8 bases and J by 7 bases, and 11 bases separated the two germline ends. Germline V gene sequence: CDR1 SNHLY, CDR2 FYNNEI. This CDR3 is built from 11 residues. CDR3 region: CASYRRGTQYF. DNA of the CDR3: TGTGCCAGCTACAGGAGAGGGACCCAGTACTTC.

This clonotype was counted only a few times. The chain couples TRBV29-1 to TRBJ2-7, with D perhaps TRBD1 or TRBD2 (6 bases each). V lost 7 bases and J 6 bases, leaving 10 bases between the germline ends. There are 10 residues in the CDR3. The germline V gene has CDR1 SQVTM and CDR2 ANQGSEA. The CDR3 region is CSGGDTEQYF. CDR3 DNA sequence: TGCAGCGGGGGGGACACCGAGCAGTACTTC.

Regarding this clonotype: Just one base apart from a much larger clone, this may be a read error. Written as DNA, the CDR3 is TGCGCCAGCATCTTGGACAACTCTGGGGCCAACGTCCTGACTTTC. This gives the protein CASILDNSGANVLTF. This rearrangement joins TRBV5-1 to TRBJ2-6, with D possibly TRBD1 on 5 matching bases. Per the germline V gene, CDR1 is SGHRS and CDR2 is YFSETQ. This CDR3 is 15 amino acids long.

The genes are TRBV19 and TRBJ1-1; D might be TRBD1 (5 bases). The CDR3 spans 13 residues. In germline, CDR1 is LNHDA, CDR2 SQIVND (reference sequence). Trimming left V 5 bases short and J 6 bases short, with 13 bases between. CDR3 residues: CASSPRQQAEAFF. The CDR3 nucleotides are TGTGCCAGTAGTCCTCGACAGCAGGCTGAAGCTTTCTTT.

This clonotype was seen repeatedly, ten times or more. The chain links TRBV5-6 to TRBJ2-2; D is ambiguous. V lost 4 bases, J lost 7 bases, and 14 bases lay in between. Looked up from germline, CDR1 is SGHDT and CDR2 is YYEEEE. The CDR3 loop spans 14 amino acids. CDR3 bases: TGTGCCAGCAGCCCGGTGGGGTTGGACGGGGAGCTGTTTTTT. Translating gives CASSPVGLDGELFF.

The rearrangement joins TRBV20-1 to TRBJ1-6, with D perhaps TRBD1 (5 bases). Germline loops: CDR1 DFQATT, CDR2 SNEGSKA (reference sequence). This CDR3 comprises 15 residues. Trimming took 1 base from V and 8 from J, leaving 15 bases between them. The CDR3 DNA follows: TGCAGTGCTAGAGTAGGGGCGCAGGGATATTCACCCCTCCACTTT. Protein sequence: CSARVGAQGYSPLHF.

The chain links TRBV5-1 to TRBJ2-5, with 7 bases fitting TRBD2. The V and J ends lost 1 base and 4 bases, in that order; junction bases with no gene match: 7. The CDR3 loop spans 15 amino acids. Germline V lookup: CDR1 SGHRS, CDR2 YFSETQ. CDR3 region: CASSLLKGLRETQYF. The DNA for the CDR3 is TGCGCCAGCAGCTTGCTCAAGGGACTAAGAGAGACCCAGTACTTC.

V usage is TRBV2 and J usage is TRBJ2-7, with D perhaps given as TRBD1 or TRBD2 (5 bases each). The CDR3 is 13 residues long. With 7 bases removed from V and 2 bases from J, the gap between germline ends came to 12 bases. The V gene's germline CDR1 is SNHLY and CDR2 FYNNEI. The CDR3 DNA sequence: TGTGCCAGCACGAGGGGCGGCACCTACGAGCAGTACTTC. Its protein is CASTRGGTYEQYF. Filled out from reference TRBV2 and TRBJ2-7, the complete variable domain reads EPEVTQTPSHQVTQMGQEVILRCVPISNHLYFYWYRQILGQKVEFLVSFYNNEISEKSEIFDDQFSVERPDGSNFTLKIRSTKLEDSAMYFCASTRGGTYEQYFGPGTRLTVT.

This clonotype has only a few counts. The CDR3 spells CASSIDLGGTETQYF. Here the CDR3 DNA reads TGTGCCAGTAGTATAGATCTTGGGGGCACAGAGACCCAGTACTTC. The chain joins TRBV19 to TRBJ2-5; perhaps TRBD1 as D (6 bases). Per the germline V gene, CDR1 is LNHDA and CDR2 is SQIVND (reference sequence). The ends were cut back, 0 bases at V and 4 bases at J, with 12 bases in the middle. The CDR3 loop spans 15 amino acids.

Only one count was recorded for this clonotype. The V and J genes are TRBV12-3 or TRBV12-4 and TRBJ2-6; 7 bases are shared with TRBD1. The junction had 3 bases not matched to a gene; V was cut back by 5 bases and J by 2 bases. The CDR3 spans 15 residues. CDR3 residues: CASSLTGPGANVLTF. CDR3 DNA sequence: TGTGCCAGCAGTCTGACAGGGCCTGGGGCCAACGTCCTGACTTTC.

This chain joins TRBV5-8 and TRBJ2-5, with no clear D. CDR3 length: 14 amino acids. With 2 bases removed from V and 5 bases from J, the gap between germline ends came to 13 bases. Germline V CDR1 and CDR2: SGHTS, YDEGEE. CDR3 bases: TGTGCCAGCAGCTTCATCGGCGGCGAGGAGACCCAGTACTTC. Translated, it gives CASSFIGGEETQYF.

This clonotype has at least ten counts. The chain has TRBV19 and TRBJ2-1; maybe TRBD2 (5 bases). The length of the CDR3 is 15 residues. Trimming removed 3 bases at V and 6 bases at J, with 15 bases between. Germline CDR1 reads LNHDA; CDR2 reads SQIVND (reference sequence). As DNA, the CDR3 is TGTGCCAGTAGTATTGAAGACTTCCGGGGCAATGAGCAGTTCTTC. It codes for CASSIEDFRGNEQFF.

This clonotype appeared a few times. CDR3 amino acids: CASSSYSYEQYF. CDR3 bases: TGTGCCAGCTCATCGTACTCCTACGAGCAGTACTTC. The chain employs TRBV18 and TRBJ2-7; D is undetermined. The CDR3 length is 12 residues. The V gene lost 5 bases and the J gene lost 0 bases, with 5 bases spanning the gap. Germline CDR1 is KGHSH and CDR2 is LQKENI.

Ten or more counts support this clonotype. This chain joins TRBV15 and TRBJ2-2; D gene ambiguous. The CDR3 sequence is 16 residues long. V lost 0 bases and J lost 3, with 11 bases in between. CDR1 is LNHNV and CDR2 is YYDKDF in the germline V gene (reference sequence). CDR3 in DNA: TGTGCCACCAGCAGAGATGGGGTAAAGGACACCGGGGAGCTGTTTTTT. As protein: CATSRDGVKDTGELFF.

This clonotype was detected ten times or more. J is TRBJ1-1 and V is TRBV4-2, with D perhaps TRBD1 (6 bases). This CDR3 has 14 residues. From germline, CDR1 is LGHNA and CDR2 YNFKEQ. Trimming removed 8 bases at V and 2 bases at J, with 15 bases between. As DNA, the CDR3 is TGTGCCAGCGGATCGTCGGACAGAAACACTGAAGCTTTCTTT. This sequence encodes CASGSSDRNTEAFF.

The CDR3 spells CATHWTPSWGYNSPLHF. The CDR3 bases are TGCGCCACCCACTGGACTCCCTCCTGGGGTTATAATTCACCCCTCCACTTT. The chain recombines TRBV10-1 with TRBJ1-6; no reliable D call. Germline V lookup: CDR1 WNHNN, CDR2 SYGVQD (reference sequence). V was clipped by 10 bases and J by 4 bases, with 23 bases between them. There are 17 residues in the CDR3.

J is TRBJ1-4 and V is TRBV2, with D possibly TRBD1 on 6 matching bases. Germline assignment: CDR1 SNHLY and CDR2 FYNNEI. CDR3 size: 15 residues. Trimming removed 6 bases at V and 4 bases at J, with 15 bases between. The CDR3 spells CASRATGILNEKLFF. The CDR3 DNA reads as TGTGCCAGCAGAGCAACAGGGATTCTTAATGAAAAACTGTTTTTT.

This rearrangement joins TRBV9 to TRBJ2-1, with no clear D. Trimming shortened V by 0 bases and J by 3 bases, and 10 bases separated the two germline ends. This CDR3 region has 15 residues. Germline V gene sequence: CDR1 SGDLS, CDR2 YYNGEE. The CDR3 nucleotides read TGTGCCAGCAGCGTAGGTGGTAGCCACTACAATGAGCAGTTCTTC. This gives the protein CASSVGGSHYNEQFF.

The chain has TRBV29-1 and TRBJ1-1; tentative D call: TRBD1 (6 bases). Trimming cost V 6 bases and J 0 bases, with 14 bases left between them. CDR3 length equals 14 residues. Germline V gene lookup returns CDR1 SQVTM and CDR2 ANQGSEA. The CDR3 reads CSVGIRGLNTEAFF. CDR3 DNA sequence: TGCAGCGTGGGAATCAGGGGTCTGAACACTGAAGCTTTCTTT.

The rearrangement uses TRBV10-3 and TRBJ2-5; TRBD2 aligns across 8 bases. Losses at the gene ends were 3 bases for V and 2 bases for J; bases not matched to a gene: 2. The germline V gene encodes CDR1 ENHRY and CDR2 SYGVKD. The CDR3 runs 14 residues. The CDR3 loop is CAISDSSGQETQYF. The CDR3 region has the DNA TGTGCCATCAGTGACTCTAGCGGGCAAGAGACCCAGTACTTC.

This clonotype has more than one count but fewer than ten. V gene TRBV11-1 combines with J gene TRBJ2-2, with a possible D match to TRBD2 (5 bases). The V and J ends lost 2 bases and 6 bases respectively, with 13 bases between them. Germline V gene sequence: CDR1 SGHAT, CDR2 FQDESV (reference sequence). This CDR3 region has 15 residues. The CDR3 DNA reads as TGTGCCAGCAGCTTAAGGTTTGCGGGCGCCGGGGAGCTGTTTTTT. Translation: CASSLRFAGAGELFF. Filled out from reference TRBV11-1 and TRBJ2-2, the complete variable domain reads EAEVAQSPRYKITEKSQAVAFWCDPISGHATLYWYRQILGQGPELLVQFQDESVVDDSQLPKDRFSAERLKGVDSTLKIQPAELGDSAMYLCASSLRFAGAGELFFGEGSRLTVL.